This T cell receptor (beta chain) was recovered during a study of metastatic and nonmetastatic thyroid tumors (TCRdb year 2020). At the level of the whole study: For patients with malignant and with benign thyroid disease, the researchers compared repertoires between peripheral blood samples and tumor or nodule tissue samples.

CDR1 SEHNR and CDR2 FQNEAQ were looked up in the germline V gene (reference sequence). V ends up 5 bases short and J 3 bases short, with an unmatched junction base count of 6. The CDR3, cysteine through phenylalanine, is 15 amino acids long. The only DNA kept is the CDR3, 45 bases in frame from the first base. Before undergoing thyroid surgery, none of the patients had been given any kind of treatment. Using T-cell receptor beta sequencing, the researchers looked back retrospectively at clinical samples from patients, gathered between about 2012 and 2019. Broader findings and caveats from the paper: In both blood and tumor samples, malignant tumors were reported to have significantly higher TCR beta diversity than benign nodules.

This clone was counted at least ten times. The antigen it binds to is not known. Nothing much larger sits one base from this clone, and base qualities are not available. The sample holds other DNA sequences that translate to the same CDR3. Libraries were prepared through PCR. TCRdb names Illumina HiSeq 4000 as the instrument used. The TCR beta-chain CDR3 region of each patient was profiled by high-throughput sequencing. The study's processing was this. A classifier to discriminate distant-metastatic papillary thyroid cancer patients was built from CDR3 differences across clinicopathological groups. Repertoire diversity was assessed with the Shannon index, and tumor-blood repertoire similarity with the Morisita-Horn index. TCRdb handled the public reads itself, with Q25 trimming in fastp and clone calling in MiXCR, and kept productive beta chains. In this record, the V and J calls reflect TCRdb's handling and not the investigators' own analysis. A total of around 40,000 clones appear in this sample, about 18% of them only once. Roughly 5.6% of the sample is taken by the ten largest.

The sequence derives from a male donor with papillary thyroid cancer or a benign thyroid nodule (not recorded which). Some clones in this sample may be carry-over from other donors' samples. This sequence uses TRBV7-9 and TRBJ2-7; 11 bases in the junction line up with TRBD2. Sequencing was done on a sample of blood. The DNA is as follows: TGTGCCAGCAGCGCTCTAGCGGGAGGCTACTACGAGCAGTACTTC. It translates to CASSALAGGYYEQYF.